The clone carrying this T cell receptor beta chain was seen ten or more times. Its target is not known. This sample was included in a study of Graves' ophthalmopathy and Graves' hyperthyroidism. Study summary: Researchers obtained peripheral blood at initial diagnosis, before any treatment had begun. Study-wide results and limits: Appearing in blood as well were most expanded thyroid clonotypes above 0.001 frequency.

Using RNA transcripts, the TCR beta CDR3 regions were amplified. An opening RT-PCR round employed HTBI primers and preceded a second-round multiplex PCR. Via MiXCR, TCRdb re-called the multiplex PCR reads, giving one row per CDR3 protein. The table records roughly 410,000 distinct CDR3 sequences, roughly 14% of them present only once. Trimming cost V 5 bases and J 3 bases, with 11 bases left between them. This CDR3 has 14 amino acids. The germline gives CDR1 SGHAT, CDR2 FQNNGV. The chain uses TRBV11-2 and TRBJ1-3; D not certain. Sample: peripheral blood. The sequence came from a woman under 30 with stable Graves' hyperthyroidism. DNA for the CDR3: TGTGCCAGCAGCCCGGCCGGGGTTGGAAACACCATATATTTT. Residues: CASSPAGVGNTIYF. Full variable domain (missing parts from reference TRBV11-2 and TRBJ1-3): EAGVAQSPRYKIIEKRQSVAFWCNPISGHATLYWYQQILGQGPKLLIQFQNNGVVDDSQLPKDRFSAERLKGVDSTLKIQPAKLEDSAVYLCASSPAGVGNTIYFGEGSWLTVV.